A selection of T cell receptor beta chains follows, all from one sample in a study of blood T cell repertoires in COVID-19. The repertoire was sequenced with immunoSEQ multiplex PCR; TCRdb's copy has only in-frame clones and lacks some. The table records a few hundred thousand clones, about 73% of them present only once. Sequencing used peripheral blood. These receptors were obtained from a woman older than 75 with acute or convalescent COVID-19. Each CDR3 is given with its conserved first and last residue. Fields, in order: V gene, D gene, J gene, clone size, CDR3 protein, CDR3 DNA. D genes are given only for firm matches. The listing skips clone size in some rows; elsewhere it reads once, few, many or a size class.

TRBV2	.	TRBJ2-5	.	CASSEAPGGTQYF	TGTGCCAGCAGTGAAGCCCCCGGGGGGACCCAGTACTTC
TRBV19	TRBD1	TRBJ2-3	.	CASSNYRGLGTQYF	TGTGCCAGTAGTAACTACAGGGGGCTCGGTACGCAGTATTTT
TRBV10-3	.	TRBJ2-1	.	CAISLTQGEQFF	TGTGCCATCAGTTTAACACAGGGCGAGCAGTTCTTC
TRBV18	.	TRBJ2-7	.	CASSPFRTATSDEQYF	TGTGCCAGCTCACCATTTAGGACAGCCACCTCGGACGAGCAGTACTTC
TRBV10-3	TRBD2	TRBJ2-7	.	CAIRDPTGSSGGSEQYF	TGTGCCATCAGGGACCCAACCGGGAGTAGCGGGGGGTCGGAGCAGTACTTC
TRBV4-3	TRBD1	TRBJ2-1	.	CASSQGAGTGPHNEQFF	TGCGCCAGCAGCCAAGGGGCCGGGACAGGGCCCCACAATGAGCAGTTCTTC
TRBV30	TRBD1	TRBJ1-1	.	CAWSTGQGATEAFF	TGTGCCTGGAGCACGGGACAGGGGGCGACTGAAGCTTTCTTT
TRBV7-2	.	TRBJ1-2	.	CASSLMGGIPTNYGYTF	TGTGCCAGCAGCTTAATGGGGGGTATCCCGACTAACTATGGCTACACCTTC
TRBV3-1/TRBV3-2	.	TRBJ1-2	few	CASSHRYYGYTF	TGTGCCAGCAGCCACAGGTACTATGGCTACACCTTC
TRBV13	.	TRBJ1-2	few	CASSAQGAGPKNYGYTF	TGTGCCAGCAGCGCCCAAGGGGCAGGCCCGAAGAACTATGGCTACACCTTC
TRBV3-1/TRBV3-2	.	TRBJ2-7	once	CASSQEGRLGPYF	TGTGCCAGCAGCCAAGAGGGGCGCTTGGGGCCGTACTTC
TRBV5-1	.	TRBJ2-3	once	CASRGRDTQYF	TGCGCCAGCAGGGGGAGAGATACGCAGTATTTT
TRBV7-9	TRBD1	TRBJ1-1	.	CASSLDRDRGTEAFF	TGTGCCAGCAGCTTAGACAGGGACAGGGGCACTGAAGCTTTCTTT
TRBV6-5	.	TRBJ1-4	.	CASSWREGEKLFF	TGTGCCAGCAGTTGGAGGGAGGGAGAAAAACTGTTTTTT
TRBV10-3	TRBD1	TRBJ2-7	.	CAISESTGNSYEQYF	TGTGCCATCAGTGAGTCGACAGGGAACTCCTACGAGCAGTACTTC
TRBV19	.	TRBJ1-2	once	CASRPQGTANYGYTF	TGTGCCAGTAGACCCCAGGGTACCGCTAACTATGGCTACACCTTC
TRBV10-1	.	TRBJ2-3	once	CASSESPAPAVTQYF	TGCGCCAGCAGTGAGTCCCCAGCGCCAGCGGTTACGCAGTATTTT
TRBV15	.	TRBJ1-6	.	CATSRDQGSSYNSPLHF	TGTGCCACCAGCAGAGATCAGGGCAGCTCCTATAATTCACCCCTCCACTTT
TRBV10-1	.	TRBJ2-3	.	CASSEWTASTDTQYF	TGCGCCAGCAGTGAGTGGACAGCCTCCACAGATACGCAGTATTTT
TRBV3-1/TRBV3-2	.	TRBJ2-3	.	CASSPTPKSGASADTQYF	TGTGCCAGCAGCCCCACCCCCAAGAGCGGAGCATCCGCAGATACGCAGTATTTT
TRBV7-9	TRBD2	TRBJ2-1	.	CASSLGAGGPNEQFF	TGTGCCAGCAGCTTAGGAGCGGGAGGGCCGAATGAGCAGTTCTTC
TRBV11-2	TRBD2	TRBJ2-3	.	CASSLDRASGGNTQYF	TGTGCCAGCAGCTTAGATAGGGCTAGCGGGGGTAATACGCAGTATTTT
TRBV28	TRBD2	TRBJ2-7	.	CASSSGTSGSHEQYF	TGTGCCAGCAGTTCTGGGACTAGCGGGAGCCACGAGCAGTACTTC
TRBV2	.	TRBJ1-1	few	CASSVSRGTEAFF	TGTGCCAGCAGTGTTTCCAGAGGGACTGAAGCTTTCTTT
TRBV2	.	TRBJ2-3	.	CASSIVTDTQYF	TGTGCCAGCAGTATCGTAACAGATACGCAGTATTTT
TRBV6-5	TRBD1	TRBJ1-5	once	CASSTGQGNQPQHF	TGTGCCAGCAGTACGGGACAGGGAAATCAGCCCCAGCATTTT
TRBV5-6	.	TRBJ1-6	few	CASSHQGGVAALHF	TGTGCCAGCAGCCACCAGGGAGGGGTCGCAGCCCTCCACTTT
TRBV6-5	.	TRBJ2-7	.	CASSQTSPPYEQYF	TGTGCCAGCAGTCAAACTAGCCCTCCCTACGAGCAGTACTTC
TRBV6-6	TRBD2	TRBJ2-5	.	CASSLGTSGNWGQETQYF	TGTGCCAGCAGTCTTGGGACTAGCGGGAACTGGGGGCAAGAGACCCAGTACTTC
TRBV5-1	.	TRBJ2-3	.	CASSSQATDTQYF	TGCGCCAGCAGCTCACAGGCCACAGATACGCAGTATTTT
TRBV10-3	TRBD1	TRBJ1-5	.	CAISPTGDNQPQHF	TGTGCCATCAGCCCTACAGGGGACAATCAGCCCCAGCATTTT
TRBV2	.	TRBJ1-5	.	CASSGEGGQPQHF	TGTGCCAGCAGTGGGGAGGGGGGTCAGCCCCAGCATTTT
TRBV9	.	TRBJ1-5	once	CASSRGGAQPQHF	TGTGCCAGCAGCCGAGGGGGGGCTCAGCCCCAGCATTTT
TRBV30	.	TRBJ2-2	.	CAWSVRRGRNTGELFF	TGTGCCTGGAGTGTAAGGAGGGGCAGGAACACCGGGGAGCTGTTTTTT
TRBV20-1	.	TRBJ2-2	many	CSAGGSDTGELFF	TGCAGTGCTGGTGGGTCGGACACCGGGGAGCTGTTTTTT
TRBV6-2/TRBV6-3	.	TRBJ2-3	few	CASSYSPVGLDTQYF	TGTGCCAGCAGTTACTCTCCCGTTGGGCTAGATACGCAGTATTTT
TRBV6-6	TRBD2	TRBJ2-1	.	CASSTAGGYANEQFF	TGTGCCAGCAGTACAGCGGGAGGTTACGCTAATGAGCAGTTCTTC
TRBV7-2	.	TRBJ1-5	.	CASSSQGSNQPQHF	TGTGCCAGCAGCTCCCAGGGGAGCAATCAGCCCCAGCATTTT
TRBV15	.	TRBJ1-4	.	CATSRDLANNEKLFF	TGTGCCACCAGCAGAGATCTAGCAAATAATGAAAAACTGTTTTTT
TRBV16	TRBD1	TRBJ1-6	.	CASSVTGTAKDSPLHF	TGTGCCAGCAGCGTCACTGGGACAGCGAAGGATTCACCCCTCCACTTT